This is a list of T cell receptor beta chains from one sample in a study of cytomegalovirus exposure and HLA in healthy donors. Sequenced by immunoSEQ multiplex PCR; TCRdb stores in-frame clones only, minus some. This sample has some 90,000 clones, with approximately 83% found just once. Material: PBMCs. The receptors derive from a man aged 40-49 years in good health and CMV-seronegative. Both conserved end residues are part of each CDR3. D genes are given only for firm matches. Clone size is shown for a subset of rows, as once, few, many or a class of expanded clone.

cdr3_aa cdr3_nt j_call d_call v_call clone_size
CASTRPPRDTQYF TGTGCCAGCACAAGGCCTCCCAGGGATACGCAGTATTTT TRBJ2-3 NA TRBV6-1 NA
CASSLIDRGLSPLHF TGTGCCAGCAGTTTAATTGACAGGGGGCTTTCACCCCTCCACTTT TRBJ1-6 TRBD1 TRBV27 few
CASRLGSGGLNTEAFF TGCGCCAGCAGGCTTGGGTCAGGGGGCCTGAACACTGAAGCTTTCTTT TRBJ1-1 TRBD1 TRBV5-1 once
CASSFLAGGPGTGELFF TGTGCCAGCAGCTTCCTAGCGGGGGGCCCCGGCACCGGGGAGCTGTTTTTT TRBJ2-2 TRBD2 TRBV5-6 NA
CATSRPGVISYEQYF TGTGCCACCAGCAGACCCGGGGTCATATCCTACGAGCAGTACTTC TRBJ2-7 NA TRBV15 NA
CASSPSGTYNTEAFF TGTGCCAGCAGCCCATCCGGGACATATAACACTGAAGCTTTCTTT TRBJ1-1 NA TRBV5-6 few
CASSLQPGEETQYF TGCGCCAGCAGCCTCCAACCCGGGGAAGAGACCCAGTACTTC TRBJ2-5 NA TRBV5-1 NA
CASSQTGEAFF TGTGCCAGCAGTCAAACAGGGGAAGCTTTCTTT TRBJ1-1 NA TRBV28 NA
CASSLEGQPGGTF TGTGCCAGCAGCTTAGAGGGGCAGCCTGGTGGCACCTTC TRBJ1-2 NA TRBV7-2 NA
CASSSQGVSYEQYF TGTGCCAGCAGTTCACAGGGGGTCTCCTACGAGCAGTACTTC TRBJ2-7 TRBD1 TRBV6-5 NA
CASSAQTGISYEQYF TGCGCCAGCAGCGCTCAGACAGGGATCTCCTACGAGCAGTACTTC TRBJ2-7 TRBD1 TRBV4-1 NA
CASSDWGGGAMNEQFF TGTGCCAGCAGTGACTGGGGCGGGGGGGCCATGAATGAGCAGTTCTTC TRBJ2-1 TRBD2 TRBV2 few
CASSGVQGAAGNTIYF TGCGCCAGCAGCGGGGTTCAGGGGGCGGCTGGAAACACCATATATTTT TRBJ1-3 TRBD1 TRBV5-1 NA
CASSSGTGVVTGELFF TGTGCCAGCAGTTCCGGGACAGGGGTAGTCACCGGGGAGCTGTTTTTT TRBJ2-2 TRBD1 TRBV5-6 NA
CASSLAGYTEAFF TGCGCCAGCAGCTTGGCCGGGTACACTGAAGCTTTCTTT TRBJ1-1 NA TRBV5-1 once
CASSFRVTEAFF TGTGCCAGCAGCTTCAGGGTCACTGAAGCTTTCTTT TRBJ1-1 NA TRBV11-2 NA
CASSLGQGATYEQYF TGTGCCAGCAGCTTGGGACAGGGGGCGACCTACGAGCAGTACTTC TRBJ2-7 TRBD1 TRBV5-4 NA
CASSPEGTAYNSPLHF TGTGCCAGCAGCCCCGAAGGGACAGCCTATAATTCACCCCTCCACTTT TRBJ1-6 TRBD1 TRBV7-2 NA
CASSIQGTHTGELFF TGTGCCAGCAGCATACAGGGCACCCACACCGGGGAGCTGTTTTTT TRBJ2-2 NA TRBV5-4 NA
CASLPGVGNEAFF TGTGCCAGCCTCCCCGGGGTGGGGAATGAAGCTTTCTTT TRBJ1-1 NA TRBV7-9 NA
CASSSSTGGYTGELFF TGTGCCAGCAGCTCTTCGACAGGGGGGTACACCGGGGAGCTGTTTTTT TRBJ2-2 TRBD1 TRBV7-3 once
CASPTASGGAHTQYF TGTGCCTCCCCCACTGCGAGCGGGGGGGCGCATACGCAGTATTTT TRBJ2-3 TRBD2 TRBV30 NA
CASNSAGEQYF TGTGCCAGTAATTCAGCGGGCGAGCAGTACTTC TRBJ2-7 NA TRBV7-9 once
CASSQFGTVRNQPQHF TGCGCCAGCAGCCAATTCGGGACAGTACGGAATCAGCCCCAGCATTTT TRBJ1-5 TRBD1 TRBV4-1 few
CASKPRQPAKNIQYF TGTGCCAGTAAACCGAGACAGCCAGCCAAAAACATTCAGTACTTC TRBJ2-4 NA TRBV19 NA
CASSLVLTVRTGENQPQHF TGTGCCAGCAGCTTAGTCCTAACCGTCCGAACAGGGGAAAATCAGCCCCAGCATTTT TRBJ1-5 TRBD1 TRBV7-2 NA
CASEHQTACGYTF TGTGCCAGCGAGCACCAGACAGCGTGCGGCTACACCTTC TRBJ1-2 NA TRBV6-1 NA
CASSLVETGWSEQYF TGTGCCAGCAGCTTAGTAGAGACAGGTTGGTCCGAGCAGTACTTC TRBJ2-7 NA TRBV7-9 NA
CASSSGLTGEAEAFF TGCGCCAGCAGCTCGGGACTGACGGGCGAGGCTGAAGCTTTCTTT TRBJ1-1 NA TRBV5-1 NA
CASSLTSGYSYNEQFF TGTGCCAGCAGTTTGACTAGCGGCTATTCCTACAATGAGCAGTTCTTC TRBJ2-1 TRBD2 TRBV27 NA
CASSVAQNTEAFF TGTGCCAGCAGCGTAGCCCAGAACACTGAAGCTTTCTTT TRBJ1-1 NA TRBV9 NA
CASSSRTGNTEAFF TGCGCCAGCAGCTCCCGGACAGGGAACACTGAAGCTTTCTTT TRBJ1-1 TRBD1 TRBV5-1 few
CASSEGVSYEQYF TGTGCCAGCAGTGAGGGGGTCTCCTACGAGCAGTACTTC TRBJ2-7 NA TRBV27 NA
CASSLGTGAVYEQYF TGTGCCAGCAGCTTAGGGACAGGTGCGGTTTACGAGCAGTACTTC TRBJ2-7 TRBD1 TRBV7-8 NA
CASSETGNIRNTIYF TGTGCCAGCAGTGAAACAGGGAATATTAGAAACACCATATATTTT TRBJ1-3 NA TRBV2 NA
CASSSGSPEAFF TGCGCCAGCAGCTCAGGGTCCCCTGAAGCTTTCTTT TRBJ1-1 NA TRBV5-1 few
CASSESASAYNEQFF TGTGCCAGCAGTGAATCGGCTAGCGCTTACAATGAGCAGTTCTTC TRBJ2-1 NA TRBV6-1 NA
CASTPPIQGTTEAFF TGTGCCAGCACGCCCCCGATACAGGGAACAACGGAAGCTTTCTTT TRBJ1-1 NA TRBV28 NA
CASSSLLGSAGGNLGQYF TGTGCCAGCAGTTCATTGCTAGGGTCAGCGGGGGGAAATTTGGGGCAGTACTTC TRBJ2-7 TRBD2 TRBV28 NA
CASQGGRGRGDTQYF TGTGCCAGTCAGGGCGGCAGGGGGCGGGGAGATACGCAGTATTTT TRBJ2-3 TRBD1 TRBV28 once
CAWSVLSRQIDNSPLHF TGTGCCTGGAGTGTACTATCCCGACAGATAGATAATTCACCCCTCCACTTT TRBJ1-6 NA TRBV30 few
CASSLSSLGINSPLHF TGTGCCAGCAGCTTAAGTTCACTCGGGATCAACTCACCCCTCCACTTT TRBJ1-6 NA TRBV7-9 NA
CASSLGTGGAEAFF TGTGCCAGCAGCTTGGGGACAGGGGGGGCTGAAGCTTTCTTT TRBJ1-1 TRBD1 TRBV5-8 NA
CASSLDPGNSPLHF TGTGCCAGCAGCTTAGACCCAGGGAATTCACCCCTCCACTTT TRBJ1-6 NA TRBV11-2 NA
CASSKDRVAWEQYF TGCGCCAGCAGCAAGGACAGGGTCGCTTGGGAGCAGTACTTC TRBJ2-7 TRBD1 TRBV4-1 NA
CASSSGGMNTEAFF TGTGCCAGTAGCTCAGGGGGCATGAACACTGAAGCTTTCTTT TRBJ1-1 TRBD1 TRBV19 NA
CASSGTLPLAKNIQYF TGTGCCAGCAGTGGGACTTTACCTTTAGCCAAAAACATTCAGTACTTC TRBJ2-4 NA TRBV2 NA
CASSLSDYYNEQFF TGTGCCAGCAGTTTATCCGACTACTACAATGAGCAGTTCTTC TRBJ2-1 NA TRBV27 NA